These 21 T cell receptor beta chains originate from one sample sequenced in a study of blood T cell repertoires in COVID-19. Clones were sequenced by immunoSEQ multiplex PCR, and TCRdb holds only the in-frame ones, with some missing. The repertoire holds fewer than 25,000 clones, with about 91% as singletons. The sequenced sample consisted of peripheral blood. The receptor set was obtained from a human donor in a cohort sampled during active COVID-19. The donor label of this sample is uncertain.

The chain employs TRBV6-5 and TRBJ2-7, with TRBD1 matching over 7 bases. With V trimmed by 7 bases and J by 2 bases, 11 bases remained unmatched. The CDR3 runs 15 residues. CDR1 is MNHEY, CDR2 SVGAGI, per germline. The chain's CDR3 is CASNMGQLFAYEQYF. The CDR3 coding sequence is TGTGCCAGCAACATGGGACAGTTATTCGCCTACGAGCAGTACTTC.

This clone has a single count. V and J are TRBV7-9 and TRBJ2-3, with 8 bases fitting TRBD2. The CDR3 loop spans 12 amino acids. J was trimmed by 11 bases and V by 5 bases; bases with no gene match: 6. The germline V gene encodes CDR1 SEHNR and CDR2 FQNEAQ (reference sequence). CDR3 residues: CASSRGLGLQYF. The CDR3 bases are TGTGCCAGCAGCCGGGGACTAGGCTTGCAGTATTTT. Full variable domain (outside the CDR3, taken from reference TRBV7-9 and TRBJ2-3): DTGVSQNPRHKITKRGQNVTFRCDPISEHNRLYWYRQTLGQGPEFLTYFQNEAQLEKSRLLSDRFSAERPKGSFSTLEIQRTEQGDSAMYLCASSRGLGLQYFGPGTRLTVL.

This chain connects TRBV5-1 to TRBJ2-5; D ambiguous. This CDR3 region has 14 residues. Between the trimmed V and J ends, which lost 2 bases and 3 bases, there was a span of 11 bases. Germline CDR1 SGHRS, CDR2 YFSETQ. Here the CDR3 reads CASSFGQDKETQYF. The CDR3 bases are TGCGCCAGCAGCTTTGGGCAAGATAAAGAGACCCAGTACTTC.

The J gene is TRBJ2-5, the V gene TRBV3-1 (or the pseudogene TRBV3-2); 7 nucleotides line up with TRBD2. V was clipped by 1 base and J by 2 bases; unmatched bases: 4. Germline V lookup: CDR1 LGHDT, CDR2 YNNKEL (reference sequence). There are 15 residues in the CDR3. The CDR3 nucleotides read TGTGCCAGCAGCCAAGGAACTAGCGCTCAAGAGACCCAGTACTTC. Translation: CASSQGTSAQETQYF.

The count of this clone is one. This chain links TRBV5-1 with TRBJ2-7, with TRBD1 matching over 8 bases. V lost 4 bases, J lost 4 bases, and 10 bases stayed unmatched. The CDR3 extends over 15 amino acids. CDR1 SGHRS and CDR2 YFSETQ come from the germline V gene. The chain's CDR3 is CASSPAWDRIYEQYF. The CDR3 bases are TGCGCCAGCAGCCCGGCATGGGACAGGATATACGAGCAGTACTTC.

V gene TRBV18 combines with J gene TRBJ2-1; TRBD2 aligns across 13 bases. Germline-derived CDR1 and CDR2 are KGHSH and LQKENI. This CDR3 is 16 amino acids long. V shed 6 bases and J 2 bases; nucleotides not matched to a gene: 4. CDR3 protein: CASSPGLAGAYNEQFF. CDR3 coding DNA: TGTGCCAGCTCTCCCGGACTAGCGGGGGCCTACAATGAGCAGTTCTTC.

The chain is built from TRBV9 and TRBJ1-1, with 9 bases that match TRBD1. The germline V gene has CDR1 SGDLS and CDR2 YYNGEE. The CDR3 length is 13 residues. The junction had 5 bases not matched to a gene; V was cut back by 4 bases and J by 7 bases. The CDR3 DNA sequence: TGTGCCAGCAGCTTACAGGGGGCGGATGAAGCTTTCTTT. Protein sequence: CASSLQGADEAFF. The entire variable domain, with the rest obtained from reference TRBV9 and TRBJ1-1, is as follows: DSGVTQTPKHLITATGQRVTLRCSPRSGDLSVYWYQQSLDQGLQFLIQYYNGEERAKGNILERFSAQQFPDLHSELNLSSLELGDSALYFCASSLQGADEAFFGQGTRLTVV.

This clone has only a few counts. V gene TRBV15 combines with J gene TRBJ1-6; D is perhaps TRBD1 (5 bases). This CDR3 is 15 amino acids long. Germline assignment: CDR1 LNHNV and CDR2 YYDKDF (reference sequence). The V and J ends lost 5 bases and 7 bases respectively, with 15 bases between them. The CDR3 DNA sequence: TGTGCCACCAGCGGGCGGTCAGGACAAAATTCACCCCTCCACTTT. It is translated as CATSGRSGQNSPLHF.

The CDR3 sequence is CASSPGQHHEQYF. CDR3 nucleotide sequence: TGTGCCAGCAGCCCCGGACAACACCACGAGCAGTACTTC. The V gene is TRBV11-1, the J gene TRBJ2-7; possibly TRBD1 for D (5 bases). Trimming stripped 5 bases from V and 5 bases from J, with 13 bases between. This CDR3 is built from 13 residues. Germline-derived CDR1 and CDR2 are SGHAT and FQDESV (reference sequence).

This clone has more than one count but fewer than ten. The chain couples TRBV2 to TRBJ1-2; maybe TRBD1 (6 bases). Germline V CDR1 and CDR2: SNHLY, FYNNEI. This CDR3 region has 11 residues. V dropped 7 bases and J dropped 6 bases, with 9 bases sitting between them. In DNA form, the CDR3 reads TGTGCCAGCAAGGGGGGGCATGGCTACACCTTC. Its translation is CASKGGHGYTF.

J is TRBJ2-7 and V is TRBV11-3, with D maybe TRBD1 (6 bases). CDR1 is SGHNT and CDR2 is YENEEA in the germline V gene. The CDR3 is 15 amino acids. The V gene lost 6 bases and the J gene lost 4 bases, with 19 bases spanning the gap. CDR3 nucleotide sequence: TGTGCCAGCAGACAAAAACCGGGACAAATTTACGAGCAGTACTTC. It codes for CASRQKPGQIYEQYF.

The V gene is TRBV18, the J gene TRBJ2-5; D is undetermined. This CDR3 spans 12 amino acids. Trimming shortened V by 0 bases and J by 5 bases, and 4 bases separated the two germline ends. Germline loops: CDR1 KGHSH, CDR2 LQKENI. The CDR3 DNA reads TGTGCCAGCTCACCACCCGGGGAGACCCAGTACTTC. Its translation: CASSPPGETQYF.

The chain couples TRBV6-5 to TRBJ2-3; the match to TRBD2 covers 7 bases. Germline assignment: CDR1 MNHEY and CDR2 SVGAGI. J lost 4 bases, V lost 2 bases, and 3 bases had no gene match. The CDR3 extends over 14 amino acids. The CDR3 nucleotides are TGTGCCAGCAGTTACGAAACTAGCGCAGATACGCAGTATTTT. As protein: CASSYETSADTQYF.

V gene TRBV11-2 combines with J gene TRBJ2-2; TRBD1 might be the D (6 bases). Between the trimmed V and J ends, which lost 5 bases and 5 bases, there was a span of 15 bases. The CDR3 spans 15 residues. Germline values: CDR1 SGHAT, CDR2 FQNNGV. The CDR3 reads CASSALRRGTGELFF. CDR3 coding DNA: TGTGCCAGCAGCGCCTTAAGAAGGGGGACCGGGGAGCTGTTTTTT.

The V gene is TRBV5-1, the J gene TRBJ2-3, with 10 bases lining up with TRBD2. The CDR3 consists of 14 residues. Trimming removed 3 bases from V and 8 bases from J; junction bases left unmatched: 6. Germline V CDR1 and CDR2: SGHRS, YFSETQ. CDR3: CASSSSGRGGTQYF. The CDR3 DNA reads TGCGCCAGCAGCTCTAGCGGGAGAGGGGGTACGCAGTATTTT.

V and J are TRBV20-1 and TRBJ2-5; tentative D call: TRBD1 (6 bases). V lost 6 bases and J lost 5, with 10 bases in between. The germline CDR1 and CDR2 sequences are DFQATT and SNEGSKA (reference sequence). The CDR3 is 11 amino acids. CDR3: CSAWTVETQYF. The CDR3 bases are TGCAGTGCGTGGACAGTGGAGACCCAGTACTTC.

This clone was found once. This chain connects TRBV29-1 to TRBJ2-2; D is unclear. Germline assignment: CDR1 SQVTM and CDR2 ANQGSEA. The CDR3 runs 13 residues. The germline V and J ends were trimmed by 2 bases and 0 bases, with 4 bases remaining between them. The CDR3 nucleotides read TGCAGCGTTGAATCCTCGAACACCGGGGAGCTGTTTTTT. Translated: CSVESSNTGELFF.

V and J are TRBV30 and TRBJ1-2; D gene ambiguous. Trimming took off 2 bases at V and 2 bases at J, with 6 bases between the two ends. The CDR3 extends over 12 amino acids. CDR1 is GTSNPN, CDR2 SVGIG, per germline (reference sequence). CDR3 nucleotides: TGTGCCTGGAGTCCAGGCAACTATGGCTACACCTTC. Translation gives CAWSPGNYGYTF.

CDR3 sequence: CATSEPTGGTQYF. CDR3 nucleotide sequence: TGTGCCACCAGTGAGCCAACGGGGGGGACCCAGTACTTC. The chain combines TRBV24-1 with TRBJ2-5, with 7 bases identical to TRBD2. Germline CDR1 KGHDR, CDR2 SFDVKD. The CDR3 contains 13 residues. The V segment lost 4 bases and the J segment 7 bases; nucleotides outside the gene matches: 5.

The V call is TRBV7-9, the J call TRBJ2-6, with D unresolved. V was clipped by 1 base and J by 0 bases, with 7 bases between them. Germline lookup yields CDR1 SEHNR and CDR2 FQNEAQ (reference sequence). This CDR3 contains 16 residues. CDR3: CASSLGGSSGANVLTF. CDR3 in DNA: TGTGCCAGCAGCTTAGGCGGTAGCTCTGGGGCCAACGTCCTGACTTTC.

This clone was detected a few times. The rearrangement uses TRBV7-8 and TRBJ2-1; the match to TRBD2 covers 9 bases. The CDR3 sequence is 16 residues long. Germline CDR1 reads SGHVS; CDR2 reads FQNEAQ. Trimming removed 0 bases from V and 6 bases from J; junction bases left unmatched: 6. The CDR3, as DNA: TGTGCCAGCAGCTTAGCGCGGCGGGGGGGGGTCAATGAGCAGTTCTTC. Translating gives CASSLARRGGVNEQFF.